Following are 32 T cell receptor beta chains from one sample sequenced in a study. TCRdb re-derived calls from the RT-PCR reads in MiXCR, one entry per CDR3 protein. The sample has 650,000 to 800,000 distinct CDR3 sequences, over 12% seen once; the top ten hold roughly 3.9%. Sequencing input: memory CD4+ T cells from blood. The receptors shown here come from a female donor in good health, serving as a healthy control.

This clonotype was counted at least ten times. The chain recombines TRBV27 with TRBJ2-1; weak D call: TRBD2 (5 bases). The CDR3 loop spans 12 amino acids. V lost 5 bases and J lost 9, with 11 bases in between. Germline CDR1 MNHEY, CDR2 SMNVEV (reference sequence). CDR3 sequence reads: CASSGLEAEQFF. The CDR3 coding sequence is TGTGCCAGCAGTGGCCTGGAGGCTGAGCAGTTCTTC.

V and J are TRBV20-1 and TRBJ2-7, with D perhaps matching TRBD2 (5 bases). Germline CDR1 is DFQATT and CDR2 is SNEGSKA (reference sequence). This CDR3 comprises 14 residues. V was cut by 8 bases and J by 2 bases, with 19 bases left in between. CDR3 coding DNA: TGCAGTACCCGAGAAGACGGGGTACCCTACGAGCAGTACTTC. Translation: CSTREDGVPYEQYF.

The chain recombines TRBV20-1 with TRBJ2-2; D may correspond to TRBD1 or TRBD2 (5 bases each). The CDR3 contains 14 residues. Germline V gene sequence: CDR1 DFQATT, CDR2 SNEGSKA (reference sequence). V was shortened by 1 base and J by 6 bases, with 12 bases between the two germline ends. The CDR3, as DNA: TGCAGTGCTAGAGTCCGAGGGGAACCCGGGGAGCTGTTTTTT. The encoded protein is CSARVRGEPGELFF.

This clonotype was seen just once. The chain carries TRBV27 and TRBJ1-1; TRBD1 is a possible D gene (6 bases). Deletions cut 6 bases from V and 2 bases from J, with 13 bases between. This CDR3 is 14 amino acids long. The germline V gene encodes CDR1 MNHEY and CDR2 SMNVEV (reference sequence). The CDR3 sequence is CASRHPRGNTEAFF. The CDR3 nucleotides are TGTGCCAGCAGGCACCCCAGGGGTAACACTGAAGCTTTCTTT.

This clonotype has a handful of counts. The rearrangement joins TRBV20-1 to TRBJ2-2; perhaps TRBD1 as D (6 bases). The ends were cut back, 7 bases at V and 5 bases at J, with 17 bases in the middle. The CDR3 totals 14 residues. Germline CDR1 reads DFQATT; CDR2 reads SNEGSKA (reference sequence). The CDR3 sequence: CSVPRGSGTGELFF. The DNA of the CDR3 is TGCAGTGTACCAAGGGGGTCGGGAACCGGGGAGCTGTTTTTT.

This clonotype was seen more than once but under ten times. This chain joins TRBV7-6 and TRBJ2-1; 7 bases map to TRBD1. Germline V lookup: CDR1 SGHVS, CDR2 FNYEAQ. The V and J ends lost 4 bases and 5 bases, in that order; junction bases with no gene match: 11. This CDR3 is 16 amino acids long. The chain's CDR3 is CASSSRPAGGNNEQFF. DNA of the CDR3: TGTGCCAGCAGCTCTAGGCCGGCAGGGGGTAACAATGAGCAGTTCTTC. The variable domain in full, completed from reference TRBV7-6 and TRBJ2-1, reads GAGVSQSPRYKVTKRGQDVALRCDPISGHVSLYWYRQALGQGPEFLTYFNYEAQQDKSGLPNDRFSAERPEGSISTLTIQRTEQRDSAMYRCASSSRPAGGNNEQFFGPGTRLTVL.

This clonotype was detected ten times or more. The chain recombines TRBV5-1 with TRBJ1-1, with 7 bases lining up with TRBD1. The CDR3 is 14 amino acids. Per germline, CDR1 SGHRS and CDR2 YFSETQ. The J segment lost 4 bases and the V segment lost 7 bases, leaving 10 bases of the junction unmatched. CDR3 residues: CASGDGQEGTEAFF. The CDR3, as DNA: TGCGCCAGCGGTGATGGACAGGAGGGCACTGAAGCTTTCTTT.

This clonotype appeared a few times. The chain has TRBV12-3 or TRBV12-4 and TRBJ1-5, with D possibly matching TRBD1 (5 bases). The CDR3 contains 13 residues. Trimming removed 7 bases at V and 4 bases at J, with 11 bases between. The CDR3 sequence: CASTPGLNQPQHF. The DNA of the CDR3 is TGTGCCAGCACCCCGGGACTTAATCAGCCCCAGCATTTT.

The V gene is TRBV9, the J gene TRBJ1-2; the match to TRBD1 covers 12 bases. The germline V gene has CDR1 SGDLS and CDR2 YYNGEE. The CDR3 extends over 15 amino acids. Trimming cost V 7 bases and J 7 bases; bases outside gene matches: 11. CDR3 sequence (DNA): TGTGCCAGCGACAATCCGGGACAGGGGGCAGGTGGCTACACCTTC. It yields the protein CASDNPGQGAGGYTF.

The chain uses TRBV20-1 and TRBJ1-1, with D tentatively TRBD1 (6 bases). Germline V CDR1 and CDR2: DFQATT, SNEGSKA (reference sequence). The CDR3 runs 15 residues. V lost 3 bases and J 1 base, leaving 15 bases between the germline ends. CDR3 residues: CSASWALQGNTEAFF. DNA for the CDR3: TGCAGTGCTAGTTGGGCCCTACAGGGGAACACTGAAGCTTTCTTT.

There are a few counts of this clonotype. The chain links TRBV7-6 to TRBJ2-1, with D unresolved. Germline lookup yields CDR1 SGHVS and CDR2 FNYEAQ. The CDR3 length is 16 residues. The germline V and J ends were trimmed by 4 bases and 8 bases, with 21 bases remaining between them. CDR3: CASSSTPAGQSHEQFF. Written as DNA, the CDR3 is TGTGCCAGCAGCTCCACACCCGCTGGCCAGTCCCATGAGCAGTTCTTC.

Ten or more counts support this clonotype. This chain joins TRBV20-1 and TRBJ1-3, with D hard to call. Germline V gene sequence: CDR1 DFQATT, CDR2 SNEGSKA (reference sequence). V lost 1 base to trimming and J lost 5 bases, with 3 bases between them. There are 11 residues in the CDR3. The CDR3 sequence is CSARARNTIYF. DNA of the CDR3: TGCAGTGCTAGAGCAAGAAACACCATATATTTT.

In nucleotides, the CDR3 is TGTGCCACCAGCAGAGATAAGGGCAGTAACTATGGCTACACCTTC. It specifies CATSRDKGSNYGYTF. J is TRBJ1-2 and V is TRBV15; no clear D gene. This CDR3 is built from 15 residues. CDR1 is LNHNV, CDR2 YYDKDF, per germline (reference sequence). V was shortened by 0 bases and J by 1 base, with 9 bases between the two germline ends. Together with reference TRBV15 and TRBJ1-2, the CDR3 gives the full variable domain: DAMVIQNPRYQVTQFGKPVTLSCSQTLNHNVMYWYQQKSSQAPKLLFHYYDKDFNNEADTPDNFQSRRPNTSFCFLDIRSPGLGDTAMYLCATSRDKGSNYGYTFGSGTRLTVV.

The sample holds a few counts of this clonotype. The J gene is TRBJ2-7, the V gene TRBV18; the match to TRBD1 covers 9 bases. The CDR3 sequence is 13 residues long. Per germline, CDR1 KGHSH and CDR2 LQKENI. V lost 4 bases and J lost 6; bases outside the gene matches: 4. As DNA, the CDR3 is TGTGCCAGCTCACGACAGGGGGGGTTCGAGCAGTACTTC. This codes for CASSRQGGFEQYF. The full variable domain, with the rest looked up from reference TRBV18 and TRBJ2-7, is NAGVMQNPRHLVRRRGQEARLRCSPMKGHSHVYWYRQLPEEGLKFMVYLQKENIIDESGMPKERFSAEFPKEGPSILRIQQVVRGDSAAYFCASSRQGGFEQYFGPGTRLTVT.

This clonotype has more than one count but fewer than ten. The chain recombines TRBV5-1 with TRBJ2-1; tentatively, D is TRBD2 (6 bases). Germline lookup yields CDR1 SGHRS and CDR2 YFSETQ. The germline V and J ends were trimmed by 4 bases and 0 bases, with 11 bases remaining between them. The CDR3 consists of 15 residues. DNA of the CDR3: TGCGCCAGCAGCCCCTACGGGAGCTCCTACAATGAGCAGTTCTTC. Its protein product is CASSPYGSSYNEQFF.

This clonotype was recorded a few times. The chain carries TRBV12-3 or TRBV12-4 and TRBJ1-1, with a tentative D call TRBD1 (6 bases). V shed 8 bases and J shed 5 bases, with 15 bases lying between them. This CDR3 spans 13 amino acids. CDR3 bases: TGTGCCAGCGGGTGGACAGCGGCGACTGAAGCTTTCTTT. Translated, it gives CASGWTAATEAFF.

This chain joins TRBV20-1 and TRBJ2-7; D perhaps matches TRBD2 (5 bases). V dropped 0 bases and J dropped 4 bases, with 13 bases sitting between them. The CDR3 is 14 amino acids. Looked up from germline, CDR1 is DFQATT and CDR2 is SNEGSKA (reference sequence). In DNA, the CDR3 is TGCAGTGCTAGAGATCCGGCCTCGGGATACGAGCAGTACTTC. Translation gives CSARDPASGYEQYF.

This clonotype showed up just a few times. The chain uses TRBV12-3 or TRBV12-4 and TRBJ1-5; no clear D. The CDR3 runs 14 residues. V was pared by 3 bases and J by 7 bases, with 13 bases between. CDR3 in amino acids: CASSFGGSGQPQHF. CDR3 coding DNA: TGTGCCAGCAGTTTTGGAGGGTCAGGACAGCCCCAGCATTTT.

There are many counts of this clonotype. The gene calls are TRBV5-1 and TRBJ2-3; D not resolved. Germline lookup yields CDR1 SGHRS and CDR2 YFSETQ. Trimming stripped 3 bases from V and 3 bases from J, with 11 bases between. The CDR3 is made up of 14 amino acids. The CDR3 reads CASSSDPGTDTQYF. The CDR3 coding sequence is TGCGCCAGCAGCTCCGACCCTGGTACAGATACGCAGTATTTT.

The chain carries TRBV5-1 and TRBJ2-3, with 8 bases aligning to TRBD2. The V gene end was trimmed by 1 base and the J gene end by 1 base; junction bases not matched to a gene: 5. The CDR3 contains 16 residues. Germline V gene sequence: CDR1 SGHRS, CDR2 YFSETQ. In nucleotides, the CDR3 is TGCGCCAGCAGCTTGAGAAGCGGGGGAGGCACAGATACGCAGTATTTT. Protein sequence: CASSLRSGGGTDTQYF.

This clonotype was observed a few times. V and J are TRBV20-1 and TRBJ2-4; 7 bases match TRBD2. J was trimmed by 4 bases and V by 2 bases; bases with no gene match: 5. The CDR3 sequence is 14 residues long. Germline CDR1 reads DFQATT; CDR2 reads SNEGSKA (reference sequence). CDR3 DNA sequence: TGCAGTGCTAGACCTAGCGGAGCGAAAAACATTCAGTACTTC. Amino acids: CSARPSGAKNIQYF.

The chain employs TRBV27 and TRBJ1-1; D gene unclear. Germline assignment: CDR1 MNHEY and CDR2 SMNVEV (reference sequence). Deletions cut 4 bases from V and 8 bases from J, with 14 bases between. CDR3 length equals 13 residues. The CDR3: CASSYLGGGEAFF. CDR3 DNA sequence: TGTGCCAGCAGTTACCTGGGCGGAGGAGAAGCTTTCTTT.

This clonotype was picked up many times. The V gene is TRBV5-5, the J gene TRBJ2-7, with D possibly TRBD2 on 6 matching bases. The CDR3 contains 14 residues. Trimming took 3 bases from V and 4 from J, leaving 14 bases between them. From germline, CDR1 is SGHKS and CDR2 YYEKEE (reference sequence). The DNA for the CDR3 is TGTGCCAGCAGCTCGGGCGGGGTGGGATACGAGCAGTACTTC. Translation gives CASSSGGVGYEQYF.

The chain couples TRBV7-2 to TRBJ2-3; D unclear. V dropped 4 bases and J dropped 6 bases, with 14 bases sitting between them. CDR1 is SGHTA and CDR2 is FQGNSA in the germline V gene. This CDR3 region has 14 residues. The CDR3 DNA reads as TGTGCCAGCAGCTCAGAAAAATTGTGGGATACGCAGTATTTT. Residues: CASSSEKLWDTQYF.

J is TRBJ2-1 and V is TRBV20-1; TRBD2 might be the D (5 bases). CDR3 size: 15 residues. Germline values: CDR1 DFQATT, CDR2 SNEGSKA (reference sequence). The germline V and J ends were trimmed by 7 bases and 0 bases, with 16 bases remaining between them. The CDR3 nucleotides read TGCAGTGTAGCCCGTAGCGTGAGCTCCTACAATGAGCAGTTCTTC. Its translation: CSVARSVSSYNEQFF.

Ten or more counts support this clonotype. The rearrangement joins TRBV20-1 to TRBJ1-5; D is unclear. The CDR3 has 12 residues. Germline lookup yields CDR1 DFQATT and CDR2 SNEGSKA (reference sequence). Trimming shortened V by 6 bases and J by 1 base, and 7 bases separated the two germline ends. The CDR3 DNA is TGCAGTGCCCTGGGAAGCAATCAGCCCCAGCATTTT. Translating it yields CSALGSNQPQHF.

The chain carries TRBV3-1 and TRBJ1-1; 9 bases line up with TRBD1. The germline CDR1 and CDR2 sequences are LGHDT and YNNKEL (reference sequence). The CDR3 sequence is 15 residues long. Trimming cost V 3 bases and J 5 bases; bases outside gene matches: 7. CDR3 sequence reads: CASSQTGGLRTEAFF. The CDR3 DNA follows: TGTGCCAGCAGCCAGACAGGGGGACTGCGGACTGAAGCTTTCTTT.

This clonotype turned up a few times. A much larger clone differs from this one at a single base, so this may be a read error. The chain uses TRBV20-1 and TRBJ2-1, with unresolved D. V lost 0 bases and J 12 bases, leaving 24 bases between the germline ends. CDR1 is DFQATT and CDR2 is SNEGSKA in the germline V gene (reference sequence). This CDR3 is built from 16 residues. CDR3 sequence: CSARDWGRKGKDGQFF. CDR3 sequence (DNA): TGCAGTGCTAGAGATTGGGGTCGCAAGGGTAAGGATGGGCAGTTCTTC.

This clonotype was recorded a few times. V and J are TRBV18 and TRBJ1-3, with 8 bases aligning to TRBD1. Germline assignment: CDR1 KGHSH and CDR2 LQKENI. V lost 8 bases to trimming and J lost 2 bases; unmatched junction nucleotides: 8. The CDR3 has 15 residues. The CDR3, as DNA: TGTGCCAGCCGCGGGAAGACAGGGGCTGGAAACACCATATATTTT. This encodes CASRGKTGAGNTIYF.

This clonotype was seen a handful of times. The rearrangement uses TRBV6-5 and TRBJ1-1; D might be TRBD1 (5 bases). Trimming pared 4 bases from V and 0 bases from J, leaving 12 bases between. CDR3 size: 15 residues. Germline V gene lookup returns CDR1 MNHEY and CDR2 SVGAGI. The CDR3 coding sequence is TGTGCCAGCAGTTTGATGGGACCTTTGAACACTGAAGCTTTCTTT. Residues: CASSLMGPLNTEAFF.

This clonotype was detected only a few times. The rearrangement links TRBV2 to TRBJ2-1, with D tentatively TRBD2 (5 bases). Looked up from germline, CDR1 is SNHLY and CDR2 is FYNNEI. This CDR3 region has 14 residues. Trimming removed 6 bases at V and 6 bases at J, with 15 bases between. The CDR3 region is CASSPGLTRNEQFF. The CDR3 region has the DNA TGTGCCAGCAGCCCCGGACTCACCCGCAATGAGCAGTTCTTC.

V usage is TRBV2 and J usage is TRBJ2-5; TRBD1 agrees at 7 bases. Germline V gives CDR1 SNHLY, CDR2 FYNNEI. The CDR3 extends over 14 amino acids. The trim removed 5 bases at V and 5 bases at J, leaving 8 bases unmatched. The CDR3 loop reads CASSRTGSVETQYF. For the CDR3, the DNA is TGTGCCAGCAGTCGGACAGGCTCAGTGGAGACCCAGTACTTC.